Below, 24 T cell receptor beta chains from the same sample are listed, as sequenced in a study of glioma-infiltrating T cells. TCR alpha and beta CDR3 regions were amplified from RNA using iRepertoire nested multiplex PCR. From the multiplex PCR reads, TCRdb called clonotypes with MiXCR, one entry per CDR3 protein. The profile covers more than 300,000 distinct CDR3 sequences, with roughly two fifths appearing a single time and 9.5% to 15% taken by the ten largest. The sample was glioma tissue, nonneoplastic brain tissue, or PBMCs (not recorded which). The source of these receptors is a human donor with low-grade glioma or glioblastoma, undergoing nonglioma brain surgery, or in good health (not recorded which).

Notes on this clonotype: A much bigger clone sits one base away, suggesting this may be a read error. The CDR3 nucleotides are TGTGCCAGCAGTTTCGACAGGGCTGGTTTGGACGAGCGGTACTTC. It specifies CASSFDRAGLDERYF. The rearrangement links TRBV6-6 to TRBJ2-7, with 7 bases that match TRBD1. This CDR3 comprises 15 residues. Germline CDR1 and CDR2: MNHNY and SVGAGI (reference sequence).

In regard to this clonotype: Possible read error: a much larger clone is one base away. The chain carries TRBV7-2 and TRBJ2-3; a weak D match, TRBD2 (5 bases). This CDR3 has 13 residues. V lost 1 base to trimming and J lost 4 bases, with 6 bases between them. Germline V CDR1 and CDR2: SGHTA, FQGNSA. This CDR3 is CASSLERSDTQYF. For the CDR3, the DNA is TGTGCCAGCAGCTTAGAGCGGTCAGATACGCAGTATTTT.

This clonotype has a handful of counts. V gene TRBV27 combines with J gene TRBJ2-1, with D perhaps matching TRBD2 (7 bases). CDR3 length equals 18 residues. CDR1 and CDR2 from the germline V gene are MNHEY and SMNVEV (reference sequence). Trimming stripped 2 bases from V and 1 base from J, with 18 bases between. In DNA form, the CDR3 reads TGTGCCAGCAGTTTACGGGGAGGGGGGGCAGGGTCCTACAATGAGCAGTTCTTC. Protein: CASSLRGGGAGSYNEQFF.

This rearrangement joins TRBV29-1 to TRBJ2-1, with D tentatively TRBD1 or TRBD2 (5 bases each). The germline V and J ends were trimmed by 4 bases and 7 bases, with 14 bases remaining between them. CDR3 length: 13 amino acids. From germline, CDR1 is SQVTM and CDR2 ANQGSEA. CDR3 amino acids: CSVVVQGGNEQFF. The CDR3 region has the DNA TGCAGCGTTGTGGTGCAGGGCGGGAATGAGCAGTTCTTC.

This clonotype occurred a few times. This chain links TRBV28 with TRBJ1-2, with TRBD1 as a possible D gene (6 bases). The CDR3 is 14 residues long. V was shortened by 6 bases and J by 8 bases, with 19 bases between the two germline ends. From germline, CDR1 is MDHEN and CDR2 SYDVKM. CDR3 amino acids: CASRPGPPGGGYTF. In nucleotides, the CDR3 is TGTGCCAGCAGGCCCGGGCCCCCGGGGGGCGGCTACACCTTC.

J is TRBJ2-7 and V is TRBV27, with D perhaps matching TRBD1 (5 bases). The V gene lost 1 base and the J gene lost 4 bases, with 20 bases spanning the gap. The CDR3 extends over 17 amino acids. Germline CDR1 is MNHEY and CDR2 is SMNVEV (reference sequence). The CDR3 reads CASSLFPFGATSYEQYF. The DNA for the CDR3 is TGTGCCAGCAGTTTATTTCCTTTTGGGGCGACATCATACGAGCAGTACTTC.

The chain recombines TRBV15 with TRBJ2-1; the D gene is possibly TRBD2 (6 bases). Per germline, CDR1 LNHNV and CDR2 YYDKDF (reference sequence). The CDR3 runs to 14 residues. The ends were cut back, 5 bases at V and 10 bases at J, with 18 bases in the middle. This CDR3 is CATSGRDSPYEQFF. The CDR3 DNA sequence: TGTGCCACCAGCGGTCGGGACTCACCCTACGAGCAGTTCTTC.

V is TRBV3-1 and J is TRBJ2-1, with D perhaps matching TRBD1 or TRBD2 (5 bases each). The CDR3 sequence is 12 residues long. Trimming left V 0 bases short and J 14 bases short, with 11 bases between. Germline V CDR1 and CDR2: LGHDT, YNNKEL (reference sequence). The CDR3 DNA sequence: TGTGCCAGCAGCCAAGATTGGGGGAAAGAGTTCTTC. Its protein product is CASSQDWGKEFF.

The chain has TRBV20-1 and TRBJ1-2, with 8 bases fitting TRBD1. The CDR3 has 14 residues. After removal of 4 bases from V and 0 bases from J, the junction contained 4 bases not matched to a gene. Germline V CDR1 and CDR2: DFQATT, SNEGSKA (reference sequence). In DNA form, the CDR3 reads TGCAGTGCTATAACAGGGGGTACTAACTATGGCTACACCTTC. Its protein product is CSAITGGTNYGYTF.

A word on this clonotype: One end of the junction does not line up with germline, which may come from a read error. This chain joins TRBV6-2 or TRBV6-3 and TRBJ1-5, with unresolved D. Per the germline V gene, CDR1 is MNHEY and CDR2 is SVGEGT. This CDR3 is 17 amino acids long. The DNA for the CDR3 is TGTGCCAGCAGTTTCCGTGTAAACGGGTATAGCAATCAGCCCCATCATTTT. This gives the protein CASSFRVNGYSNQPHHF.

The chain uses TRBV4-1 and TRBJ1-6, with D possibly being TRBD1 (5 bases). Deletions cut 0 bases from V and 3 bases from J, with 21 bases between. There are 20 residues in the CDR3. Germline V gene data show CDR1 as MGHRA and CDR2 as YSYEKL. The CDR3 nucleotides read TGCGCCAGCAGCCAAGAGGGACGTGGGAATCCCTTGGTCTATAATTCACCCCTCCACTTT. Encoded protein: CASSQEGRGNPLVYNSPLHF.

About this clonotype itself: A junction boundary mismatches the germline segment, possibly from a read error. The rearrangement uses TRBV4-2 and TRBJ2-6, with TRBD1 as a possible D gene (5 bases). The V gene's germline CDR1 is LGHNA and CDR2 YNFKEQ. There are 18 residues in the CDR3. CDR3 bases: TGTGCCAGCAGCTTAAATGGGGCCTTCGTCTCTGGGGCCAACGTCCTGAGTTTC. Protein product: CASSLNGAFVSGANVLSF.

Comment on this clonotype: Just one base apart from a much larger clone, this may be a read error. The chain links TRBV4-3 to TRBJ2-7, with D tentatively TRBD1 or TRBD2 (5 bases each). In germline, CDR1 is LGHNA, CDR2 YSLEER. The ends were cut back, 0 bases at V and 2 bases at J, with 17 bases in the middle. The CDR3 has 17 amino acids. This chain's CDR3 is CASSQELDPGRPYEQYF. For the CDR3, the DNA is TGCGCCAGCAGCCAAGAACTTGACCCGGGACGCCCCTACGAGCAGTACTTC.

This clonotype showed up just a few times. This chain uses TRBV4-3 with TRBJ1-1; D is ambiguous. The CDR3 extends over 16 amino acids. The V gene lost 1 base and the J gene lost 0 bases, with 12 bases spanning the gap. Per germline, CDR1 LGHNA and CDR2 YSLEER. For the CDR3, the DNA is TGCGCCAGCAGCCAAGGTCTACAGTTCCTGAACACTGAAGCTTTCTTT. It specifies CASSQGLQFLNTEAFF.

As concerns this clonotype: Given a much more abundant clone one base away, this may be a read error. The gene calls are TRBV27 and TRBJ2-7, with 7 positions matching TRBD2. This CDR3 is 14 amino acids long. The V segment lost 7 bases and the J segment 3 bases; nucleotides outside the gene matches: 9. CDR1 is MNHEY and CDR2 is SMNVEV in the germline V gene (reference sequence). The CDR3 sequence: CASNLAVNYYEQYF. CDR3 coding DNA: TGTGCCAGCAATCTAGCGGTAAATTACTACGAGCAGTACTTC.

This clonotype was found a few times. The V gene is TRBV20-1, the J gene TRBJ2-3; 7 bases map to TRBD2. The V segment lost 0 bases and the J segment 4 bases; nucleotides outside the gene matches: 7. The CDR3 extends over 15 amino acids. Per germline, CDR1 DFQATT and CDR2 SNEGSKA (reference sequence). CDR3 bases: TGCAGTGCTAGAGATAGTGGGGCGGGGGCAGATACGCAGTATTTT. Encoded protein: CSARDSGAGADTQYF.

This clonotype appeared many times. The chain carries TRBV28 and TRBJ1-3, with D possibly being TRBD1 (6 bases). Germline-derived CDR1 and CDR2 are MDHEN and SYDVKM. V was cut by 2 bases and J by 4 bases, with 9 bases left in between. This CDR3 is built from 14 residues. The chain's CDR3 is CASSLPGQGNTIYF. DNA of the CDR3: TGTGCCAGCAGTTTACCCGGACAGGGAAACACCATATATTTT.

This clonotype occurred once. The V call is TRBV25-1, the J call TRBJ2-7; TRBD1 matches 9 bases. This CDR3 is 16 amino acids long. The germline CDR1 and CDR2 sequences are MGHDK and SYGVNS. J was trimmed by 0 bases and V by 2 bases; bases with no gene match: 5. CDR3 protein: CASSEARQGDSYEQYF. DNA for the CDR3: TGTGCCAGCAGTGAAGCCCGACAGGGGGACTCCTACGAGCAGTACTTC.

This clonotype was recorded many times. The chain employs TRBV20-1 and TRBJ2-7, with 9 bases that match TRBD2. Germline-derived CDR1 and CDR2 are DFQATT and SNEGSKA (reference sequence). This CDR3 comprises 13 residues. After removal of 3 bases from V and 7 bases from J, the junction contained 7 bases not matched to a gene. The CDR3 nucleotides are TGCAGTGCTAGGTGGGGACTAGCTAATGAGCAGTACTTC. This encodes CSARWGLANEQYF.

This chain uses TRBV4-1 with TRBJ1-1; D is uncertain. Germline V lookup: CDR1 MGHRA, CDR2 YSYEKL. This CDR3 is built from 17 residues. The ends were cut back, 1 base at V and 2 bases at J, with 17 bases in the middle. In DNA, the CDR3 is TGCGCCAGCAGCCAAGGTGCCCGGCGGCGAGCAAACACTGAAGCTTTCTTT. Translation: CASSQGARRRANTEAFF.

This clonotype appeared once. The junction departs from germline at one end; a sequencing error may be responsible. V is TRBV3-1 and J is TRBJ2-3, with D tentatively TRBD1 (6 bases). The CDR3 is 13 residues long. Germline assignment: CDR1 LGHDT and CDR2 YNNKEL (reference sequence). The CDR3 sequence: CASSLQGTDKQYF. Written as DNA, the CDR3 is TGTGCCAGCAGCCTACAGGGAACAGATAAGCAGTATTTT.

The rearrangement joins TRBV7-2 to TRBJ2-1; TRBD2 agrees at 12 bases. Germline V gene sequence: CDR1 SGHTA, CDR2 FQGNSA. The V gene end was trimmed by 0 bases and the J gene end by 4 bases; junction bases not matched to a gene: 1. The CDR3 is 16 amino acids. The CDR3: CASSLAGTSGYNEQFF. The CDR3 bases are TGTGCCAGCAGCTTAGCGGGGACTAGCGGGTACAATGAGCAGTTCTTC.

This clonotype was counted between two and nine times. This chain connects TRBV7-3 to TRBJ2-3, with D possibly being TRBD2 (5 bases). Per the germline V gene, CDR1 is SGHTA and CDR2 is FQGTGA. The germline V and J ends were trimmed by 1 base and 2 bases, with 13 bases remaining between them. The CDR3 sequence is 16 residues long. CDR3 nucleotide sequence: TGTGCCAGCAGCTTAATGGGCCGAGGGTACACAGATACGCAGTATTTT. It codes for CASSLMGRGYTDTQYF.

Notes on this clonotype: A much larger clonotype is one base distant, so this may be a read error. The chain has TRBV27 and TRBJ2-1; D perhaps matches TRBD2 (5 bases). This CDR3 has 13 amino acids. CDR1 MNHEY and CDR2 SMNVEV come from the germline V gene (reference sequence). V was clipped by 3 bases and J by 14 bases, with 17 bases between them. The CDR3 bases are TGTGCCAGCAGTTTGTTAGCGACGGACGAGAAGTTCTTC. This translates into CASSLLATDEKFF.